A single sample gave rise to the 18 T cell receptor beta chains below, sequenced in a study of cytomegalovirus exposure and HLA in healthy donors. Researchers ran the PCR with 60 Vbeta and 13 Jbeta primers. Repertoires were generated with immunoSEQ multiplex PCR, while TCRdb's copy carries only in-frame clones and drops some. This table lists just over 150,000 clones. The specimen sequenced was PBMCs. Source of these receptors: a woman aged 55-69 years in good health and CMV-seronegative.

The chain combines TRBV7-2 with TRBJ2-7; 9 positions agree with TRBD1. Losses at the gene ends were 3 bases for V and 2 bases for J; bases not matched to a gene: 11. The CDR3 contains 17 residues. Germline CDR1 and CDR2: SGHTA and FQGNSA. The CDR3 here is CASSFTTPTGGPYEQYF. The DNA of the CDR3 is TGTGCCAGCAGCTTCACCACGCCCACAGGGGGCCCCTACGAGCAGTACTTC.

V and J are TRBV19 and TRBJ2-7; weak D call: TRBD2 (6 bases). V shed 6 bases and J shed 6 bases, with 18 bases lying between them. CDR1 LNHDA and CDR2 SQIVND come from the germline V gene (reference sequence). This CDR3 region has 14 residues. CDR3 sequence reads: CASSHPPRGSEQYF. The CDR3 nucleotides read TGTGCCAGTAGCCACCCCCCACGGGGGAGCGAGCAGTACTTC.

The CDR3 is CASSGGGDNEQFF. CDR3 in DNA: TGTGCCAGCAGCGGGGGGGGTGACAATGAGCAGTTCTTC. The rearrangement links TRBV9 to TRBJ2-1, with 7 positions matching TRBD2. This CDR3 is built from 13 residues. CDR1 and CDR2 (germline): SGDLS, YYNGEE. V trimming: 3 bases; J trimming: 5 bases; junction bases outside the gene matches: 2.

This chain joins TRBV5-1 and TRBJ1-4, with a possible D match to TRBD1 (6 bases). CDR1 is SGHRS, CDR2 YFSETQ, per germline. The CDR3 is 15 residues long. The germline V and J ends were trimmed by 1 base and 4 bases, with 11 bases remaining between them. CDR3 amino acids: CASSLLGAVNEKLFF. The CDR3 bases are TGCGCCAGCAGCTTGTTGGGGGCGGTTAATGAAAAACTGTTTTTT.

The genes are TRBV7-3 and TRBJ2-7; D perhaps matches TRBD1 (5 bases). The CDR3 is 15 residues long. The germline gives CDR1 SGHTA, CDR2 FQGTGA. V lost 1 base to trimming and J lost 7 bases, with 17 bases between them. This CDR3 is CASSLNWGPSEEQYF. For the CDR3, the DNA is TGTGCCAGCAGCTTAAACTGGGGCCCTTCGGAGGAGCAGTACTTC.

CDR3 in amino acids: CASRDDRRTDTQYF. In nucleotides, the CDR3 is TGTGCCAGTAGGGACGACAGGCGCACAGATACGCAGTATTTT. The V call is TRBV19, the J call TRBJ2-3; possible D gene TRBD1, 6 bases. V was trimmed by 6 bases and J by 1 base, leaving 11 bases between them. The germline V gene has CDR1 LNHDA and CDR2 SQIVND (reference sequence). CDR3 length equals 14 residues. The full variable domain, completed using reference TRBV19 and TRBJ2-3, is DGGITQSPKYLFRKEGQNVTLSCEQNLNHDAMYWYRQDPGQGLRLIYYSQIVNDFQKGDIAEGYSVSREKKESFPLTVTSAQKNPTAFYLCASRDDRRTDTQYFGPGTRLTVL.

The chain links TRBV27 to TRBJ1-2, with TRBD1 matching 7 bases. V lost 4 bases to trimming and J lost 4 bases; unmatched junction nucleotides: 6. The germline V gene encodes CDR1 MNHEY and CDR2 SMNVEV (reference sequence). The CDR3 is 14 residues long. CDR3: CASSWQGGPYGYTF. CDR3 sequence (DNA): TGTGCCAGCAGTTGGCAGGGGGGACCCTATGGCTACACCTTC.

The chain has TRBV13 and TRBJ1-1; TRBD1 matches at 10 bases. This CDR3 comprises 15 residues. The trim removed 5 bases at V and 1 base at J, leaving 4 bases unmatched. Germline V gives CDR1 PRHDT, CDR2 FYEKMQ (reference sequence). In nucleotides, the CDR3 is TGTGCCAGCAGCAAGCGACAGGGGGCGAACACTGAAGCTTTCTTT. Its translation is CASSKRQGANTEAFF.

The chain carries TRBV7-3 and TRBJ2-3, with D possibly TRBD2 on 6 matching bases. Germline values: CDR1 SGHTA, CDR2 FQGTGA. The V gene lost 4 bases and the J gene lost 6 bases, with 20 bases spanning the gap. The CDR3 extends over 16 amino acids. CDR3 protein: CASSSGGRPFTDTQYF. The CDR3 nucleotides are TGTGCCAGCAGCTCCGGGGGAAGGCCCTTTACGGATACGCAGTATTTT.

The chain combines TRBV7-2 with TRBJ2-7; D not certain. This CDR3 contains 14 residues. V gave up 5 bases and J gave up 6 bases, with 17 bases separating them. Germline V gives CDR1 SGHTA, CDR2 FQGNSA. The DNA of the CDR3 is TGTGCCAGCAGCCCCTCTGGCCAATCTGGCGAGCAGTACTTC. The encoded protein is CASSPSGQSGEQYF.

This rearrangement joins TRBV11-2 to TRBJ2-1, with 13 bases lining up with TRBD2. J gave up 8 bases and V 5 bases, and 9 bases lay outside the gene matches. CDR3 size: 16 residues. CDR1 SGHAT and CDR2 FQNNGV come from the germline V gene. CDR3 DNA: TGTGCCAGCAGCAAAACTAGCGGGGGGGCCGGAGATGAGCAGTTCTTC. The encoded protein is CASSKTSGGAGDEQFF.

The chain combines TRBV5-1 with TRBJ1-2; a possible D gene is TRBD1 (6 bases). Germline CDR1 is SGHRS and CDR2 is YFSETQ. This CDR3 has 13 residues. Deletions cut 0 bases from V and 10 bases from J, with 13 bases between. This chain's CDR3 is CASSLVQGRDYTF. For the CDR3, the DNA is TGCGCCAGCAGCTTGGTACAGGGTCGGGACTACACCTTC.

The chain uses TRBV25-1 and TRBJ2-2; no firm D call. CDR1 is MGHDK, CDR2 SYGVNS, per germline. The length of the CDR3 is 14 residues. V was pared by 5 bases and J by 7 bases, with 14 bases between. CDR3 DNA sequence: TGTGCCAGCAGTCCCCACCCGACTTTCGGGGAGCTGTTTTTT. This codes for CASSPHPTFGELFF.

The V call is TRBV7-3, the J call TRBJ2-1; D is perhaps TRBD1 (5 bases). Trimming took 2 bases from V and 9 from J, leaving 14 bases between them. The CDR3 is 14 amino acids. Germline V gene sequence: CDR1 SGHTA, CDR2 FQGTGA. CDR3 DNA sequence: TGTGCCAGCAGCTTATTGGGCAGGGTTGGTGAGCAGTTCTTC. As protein: CASSLLGRVGEQFF.

The chain recombines TRBV5-1 with TRBJ2-1; TRBD2 matches 7 bases. Germline CDR1 and CDR2: SGHRS and YFSETQ. V was clipped by 1 base and J by 10 bases; unmatched bases: 8. This CDR3 region has 14 residues. CDR3 coding DNA: TGCGCCAGCAGCTTGATTGGTGCGGGAGCCGAGCAGTTCTTC. Protein product: CASSLIGAGAEQFF. The full variable domain, its missing parts supplied by reference TRBV5-1 and TRBJ2-1, is KAGVTQTPRYLIKTRGQQVTLSCSPISGHRSVSWYQQTPGQGLQFLFEYFSETQRNKGNFPGRFSGRQFSNSRSEMNVSTLELGDSALYLCASSLIGAGAEQFFGPGTRLTVL.

The V and J genes are TRBV6-6 and TRBJ2-2; TRBD2 might be the D (6 bases). This CDR3 is 16 amino acids long. The germline V gene has CDR1 MNHNY and CDR2 SVGAGI (reference sequence). V was shortened by 6 bases and J by 0 bases, with 14 bases between the two germline ends. CDR3 sequence: CASSTPREANTGELFF. The CDR3 region has the DNA TGTGCCAGCAGCACCCCAAGGGAGGCGAACACCGGGGAGCTGTTTTTT.

The chain combines TRBV5-5 with TRBJ1-2; 8 positions match TRBD1. In germline, CDR1 is SGHKS, CDR2 YYEKEE (reference sequence). After removal of 5 bases from V and 4 bases from J, the junction contained 7 bases not matched to a gene. CDR3 size: 14 residues. The CDR3: CASSRDRGIYGYTF. The CDR3 DNA sequence: TGTGCCAGCAGTCGAGACAGGGGAATCTATGGCTACACCTTC.

A note on this clone: Distinct nucleotide sequences in the sample also encode this CDR3. The J gene is TRBJ2-7, the V gene TRBV9, with TRBD2 identical over 7 bases. Trimming cost V 3 bases and J 3 bases; bases outside gene matches: 0. Germline values: CDR1 SGDLS, CDR2 YYNGEE. The CDR3 is 12 residues long. The CDR3 loop reads CASSAGGYEQYF. CDR3 coding DNA: TGTGCCAGCAGCGCGGGGGGCTACGAGCAGTACTTC.